The rows below give T cell receptor beta chains drawn from one sample of a study of T cell responses to AZD1222 COVID-19 vaccine. Assay: immunoSEQ multiplex PCR; the TCRdb copy retains only in-frame clones and omits some. In the table there are some 170,000 clones, approximately 92% of which are singletons. The source material was peripheral blood, sampled 28 days after the second dose of the MenACWY control vaccine. These receptors were collected from an adult who received the MenACWY meningococcal vaccine as a control. Each CDR3 is given with its conserved first and last residue. D genes are given only for firm matches. A row's size may be missing; if present it is once, few, many or a size class.

j_call | cdr3_length | d_call | v_call | clone_size | cdr3_nt | cdr3_aa
TRBJ2-7 | 14 | NA | TRBV6-4 | NA | TGTGCCAGCAGTGTGGCAGGGGGGAAATACGAGCAGTACTTC | CASSVAGGKYEQYF
TRBJ2-3 | 16 | TRBD2 | TRBV11-2 | NA | TGTGCCAGCAGCTTAGATGAGCTAGCGGGGACAGATACGCAGTATTTT | CASSLDELAGTDTQYF
TRBJ2-1 | 17 | NA | TRBV6-4 | NA | TGTGCCAGCAGTGACTTAGACCATGTTTATTTTCCTAATGAGCAGTTCTTC | CASSDLDHVYFPNEQFF
TRBJ1-1 | 13 | NA | TRBV12-3/TRBV12-4 | medium-sized | TGTGCCAGCACCACTCTGCTGGAGACTGAAGCTTTCTTT | CASTTLLETEAFF
TRBJ1-4 | 13 | NA | TRBV28 | NA | TGTGCCAGCAGTTTGCTATCTAATGAAAAACTGTTTTTT | CASSLLSNEKLFF
TRBJ2-5 | 14 | NA | TRBV5-1 | NA | TGCGCCAGCAGAGAGGAACAGGTCGAAGAGACCCAGTACTTC | CASREEQVEETQYF
TRBJ1-6 | 15 | TRBD1 | TRBV7-2 | NA | TGTGCCAGCAGCTTAGCAAGGGCAGGGGGTCGTGCCCTCCACTTT | CASSLARAGGRALHF
TRBJ1-4 | 13 | NA | TRBV3-1/TRBV3-2 | few | TGTGCCAGCAGCCTTAGACTGGGAGAAAAACTGTTTTTT | CASSLRLGEKLFF
TRBJ1-2 | 13 | NA | TRBV28 | NA | TGTGCCACCTTTTCTGGACAGAAATATGGCTACACCTTC | CATFSGQKYGYTF
TRBJ2-5 | 15 | NA | TRBV5-1 | NA | TGCGCCAGCAGCTCGTTGACTAGAACTAGAGAGACCCAGTACTTC | CASSSLTRTRETQYF
TRBJ2-7 | 15 | TRBD1 | TRBV5-6 | NA | TGTGCCAGCAGCGGGGGACAGCCCTCCCCCTACGAGCAGTACTTC | CASSGGQPSPYEQYF
TRBJ2-5 | 15 | NA | TRBV5-8 | NA | TGTGCCAGCAGCTTGTTCCCGCTTAAGCAAGAGACCCAGTACTTC | CASSLFPLKQETQYF
TRBJ2-7 | 11 | NA | TRBV7-2 | once | TGTGCCAGCAGCTTAACCGAGGCGCAGTACTTC | CASSLTEAQYF
TRBJ2-3 | 17 | TRBD2 | TRBV5-6 | NA | TGTGCCAGCAGCCAGACTCGTGGGAGCGGGGGGACAGATACGCAGTATTTT | CASSQTRGSGGTDTQYF
TRBJ2-1 | 18 | TRBD2 | TRBV10-2 | NA | TGCGCCAGCAGGCCGGGACTAGCGGGGGCTAGCTCCTACAATGAGCAGTTCTTC | CASRPGLAGASSYNEQFF
TRBJ1-1 | 14 | NA | TRBV6-2/TRBV6-3 | NA | TGTGCCAGCAGTTCCGGGACAATATACACTGAAGCTTTCTTT | CASSSGTIYTEAFF
TRBJ1-1 | 13 | NA | TRBV6-5 | NA | TGTGCCAGCAGAGGGACCCCGTATACTGAAGCTTTCTTT | CASRGTPYTEAFF
TRBJ2-7 | 15 | TRBD2 | TRBV7-2 | once | TGTGCCAGCACCCTAGCGGGGGGGCCCCCTCGCGAGCAGTACTTC | CASTLAGGPPREQYF
TRBJ2-3 | 14 | TRBD1 | TRBV2 | NA | TGTGCCACCGCGGACAGGGGGCGCCCAGATACGCAGTATTTT | CATADRGRPDTQYF
TRBJ1-4 | 14 | NA | TRBV4-1 | NA | TGCGCCAGCAGCTTCTCGAGCGGAGGGGAAAAACTGTTTTTT | CASSFSSGGEKLFF
TRBJ1-4 | 15 | NA | TRBV7-9 | NA | TGTGCCAGCAGCTATCAGGGTGCAACTAATGAAAAACTGTTTTTT | CASSYQGATNEKLFF
TRBJ1-1 | 14 | NA | TRBV2 | NA | TGTGCCACCACCGGGCAGGGAGTGAACACTGAAGCTTTCTTT | CATTGQGVNTEAFF
TRBJ1-2 | 15 | TRBD1 | TRBV2 | few | TGTGCCAGCGAACCGCTAGGACAGGGGATCTATGGCTACACCTTC | CASEPLGQGIYGYTF
TRBJ1-3 | 17 | NA | TRBV18 | NA | TGTGCCAGCTCACCACCAAAGTCTCAGGCGAACCTAAACACCATATATTTT | CASSPPKSQANLNTIYF
TRBJ1-5 | 15 | NA | TRBV5-5 | NA | TGTGCCAGCAGCTTGGCCATAGGCTACAATCAGCCCCAGCATTTT | CASSLAIGYNQPQHF
TRBJ1-2 | 15 | NA | TRBV4-2 | few | TGTGCCAGCAGCCAAGATTCGACAGCTCCAGGTGGCTACACCTTC | CASSQDSTAPGGYTF
TRBJ1-2 | 12 | NA | TRBV4-3 | NA | TGCGCCAGCAGCCAAGCAGGATTCGGCTACACCTTC | CASSQAGFGYTF
TRBJ1-1 | 14 | NA | TRBV30 | NA | TGTGCCTGGAGTCTCACCAGGGGAACCACTGAAGCTTTCTTT | CAWSLTRGTTEAFF
TRBJ2-1 | 15 | NA | TRBV7-9 | NA | TGTGCCAGCAGCTCGGGACTTCTATCCTACAATGAGCAGTTCTTC | CASSSGLLSYNEQFF
TRBJ2-7 | 12 | NA | TRBV30 | NA | TGTGCAACAGGGAGAGGATCCTACGAGCAGTACTTC | CATGRGSYEQYF
TRBJ1-4 | 15 | TRBD1 | TRBV30 | NA | TGTGCCTGGAGTGTTGGGACAGGGGCTAATGAAAAACTGTTTTTT | CAWSVGTGANEKLFF
TRBJ1-5 | 13 | NA | TRBV3-1/TRBV3-2 | once | TGTGCCAGCAGCCAAGAACGGAAGCAGCCCCAGCATTTT | CASSQERKQPQHF
TRBJ1-6 | 13 | NA | TRBV19 | NA | TGTGCCAGTAGTCAGGGGCGGGGTTCACCCCTCCACTTT | CASSQGRGSPLHF
TRBJ2-1 | 15 | NA | TRBV4-3 | NA | TGCGCCAGCAGCCAAGAAAATCAAAAGCGCGGTGAGCAGTTCTTC | CASSQENQKRGEQFF
TRBJ2-2 | 15 | TRBD1 | TRBV9 | NA | TGTGCCAGCAGCGCAACAGGGGGCGTCGGCGGGGAGCTGTTTTTT | CASSATGGVGGELFF
TRBJ2-4 | 17 | NA | TRBV14 | NA | TGTGCCAGCAGCCAAGGAGAGGGGTTCCTAGCCAAAAACATTCAGTACTTC | CASSQGEGFLAKNIQYF
TRBJ1-3 | 16 | NA | TRBV5-1 | NA | TGCGCCAGCAGCCCCGCGGGACATCTCTCTGGAAACACCATATATTTT | CASSPAGHLSGNTIYF
TRBJ1-6 | 14 | NA | TRBV2 | NA | TGTGCCAGCAGTGCATCCAAGGGGAATTCACCCCTCCACTTT | CASSASKGNSPLHF
TRBJ2-3 | 16 | TRBD2 | TRBV5-1 | once | TGCGCCAGCAGCCCGGGACTAGCGGCGCAGTCAGATACGCAGTATTTT | CASSPGLAAQSDTQYF
TRBJ1-5 | 16 | NA | TRBV7-2 | NA | TGTGCCAGCAGCTTATTTGGATCAACTAGCAATCAGCCCCAGCATTTT | CASSLFGSTSNQPQHF
TRBJ1-4 | 15 | TRBD1 | TRBV28 | NA | TGTGCCAGCTCGCCGGCGACAGGGGAGGGTGAAAAACTGTTTTTT | CASSPATGEGEKLFF
TRBJ1-2 | 17 | TRBD1 | TRBV23-1 | NA | TGCGCCAGCAGTCAATCGCTTAAACTAGGGGGCAACTATGGCTACACCTTC | CASSQSLKLGGNYGYTF
TRBJ1-3 | 13 | NA | TRBV12-3/TRBV12-4 | NA | TGTGCCAGCAGTTTTGTCTCTGGAAACACCATATATTTT | CASSFVSGNTIYF
TRBJ1-6 | 17 | NA | TRBV3-1/TRBV3-2 | NA | TGTGCCAGCAGCCAAGTTTTCGGGGGCGGTTATAATTCACCCCTCCACTTT | CASSQVFGGGYNSPLHF
TRBJ1-2 | 14 | NA | TRBV9 | NA | TGTGCCAGCAGCGTAGGGGGAGGAAACTATGGCTACACCTTC | CASSVGGGNYGYTF
TRBJ1-1 | 12 | NA | TRBV12-3/TRBV12-4 | NA | TGTGCCAGGACGATACGGTGGAGTGAAGCTTTCTTT | CARTIRWSEAFF
TRBJ2-7 | 15 | TRBD1 | TRBV5-1 | NA | TGCGCCAGCAGCCGACCCGGGACAGGGAAGGATGAGCAGTACTTC | CASSRPGTGKDEQYF
TRBJ1-1 | 14 | TRBD1 | TRBV6-5 | once | TGTGCCAGCAGTTACCCGACAGGGGACACTGAAGCTTTCTTT | CASSYPTGDTEAFF
TRBJ1-2 | 11 | NA | TRBV20-1 | NA | TGCAGTGCCCAGGACAGCTATGGCTACACCTTC | CSAQDSYGYTF
TRBJ1-4 | 15 | NA | TRBV12-5 | NA | TGTGCTAGTGGTTCCACTCAGGGCTATAATGAAAAACTGTTTTTT | CASGSTQGYNEKLFF
TRBJ1-5 | 14 | NA | TRBV5-4 | NA | TGTGCCAGCAGCTTGGACGCTAGCAATCAGCCCCAGCATTTT | CASSLDASNQPQHF
TRBJ2-2 | 18 | NA | TRBV21-1 | NA | TGTGCCAGCAGCGCCCCGGGACACTCCCCCGCGAACACCGGGGAGCTGTTTTTT | CASSAPGHSPANTGELFF
TRBJ2-7 | 15 | NA | TRBV5-1 | NA | TGCGCCAGCACCTTGTCGGGGGCAGATTCATACGAGCAGTACTTC | CASTLSGADSYEQYF
TRBJ1-3 | 12 | NA | TRBV2 | NA | TGTGCCAGGAAGCAGTCTGGAAACACCATATATTTT | CARKQSGNTIYF
TRBJ2-7 | 13 | NA | TRBV30 | NA | TGTGCCTGGAGTGTCACGGGACGTTACGAGCAGTACTTC | CAWSVTGRYEQYF
TRBJ2-7 | 14 | NA | TRBV7-3 | NA | TGTGCCAGCAGCTTACAGCCAGGGGCCCACGAGCAGTACTTC | CASSLQPGAHEQYF
TRBJ2-1 | 15 | TRBD1 | TRBV3-1/TRBV3-2 | once | TGTGCCAGCAGCCAGGGACAGGTCACGGCGAATGAGCAGTTCTTC | CASSQGQVTANEQFF